This T cell receptor beta chain was obtained from a study of control samples from healthy donors and cancer patients. J lost 6 bases, V lost 3 bases, and 10 bases had no gene match. The CDR3 sequence is 15 residues long. CDR1 and CDR2 (germline): SGDLS, YYNGEE. TCRdb's copy holds only in-frame clones and misses some; the assay was immunoSEQ multiplex PCR. In the table there are 110,000 or so clones, 90% of which are singletons. This chain joins TRBV9 and TRBJ2-7, with 9 bases identical to TRBD1. Sequencing used blood. The sequence was obtained from a human donor in good health. The donor label of this sample is uncertain. CDR3 sequence: CASSATSGTGFEQYF. CDR3 sequence (DNA): TGTGCCAGCAGCGCCACCTCAGGGACAGGGTTCGAGCAGTACTTC.